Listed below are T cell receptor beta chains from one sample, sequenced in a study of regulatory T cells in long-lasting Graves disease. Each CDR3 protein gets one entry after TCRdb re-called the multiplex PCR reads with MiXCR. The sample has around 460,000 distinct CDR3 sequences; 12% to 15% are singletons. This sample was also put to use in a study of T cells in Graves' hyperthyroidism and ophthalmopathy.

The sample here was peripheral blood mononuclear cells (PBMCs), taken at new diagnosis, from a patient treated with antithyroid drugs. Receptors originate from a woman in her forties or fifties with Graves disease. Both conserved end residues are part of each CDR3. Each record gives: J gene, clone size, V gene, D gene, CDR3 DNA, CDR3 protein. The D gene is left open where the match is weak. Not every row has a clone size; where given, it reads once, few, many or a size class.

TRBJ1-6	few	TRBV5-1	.	TGTGCCAGCAGCTTCCGGGGCGATAATTCACCCCTCCACTTT	CASSFRGDNSPLHF
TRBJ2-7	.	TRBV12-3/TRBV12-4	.	TGTGCCAGCAGGCCAGCCACAAATAGCTACGAGCAGTACTTC	CASRPATNSYEQYF
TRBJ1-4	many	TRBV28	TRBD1	TGTGCCCTATCGGGGACAGGGGTGGACGAAAAACTGTTTTTT	CALSGTGVDEKLFF
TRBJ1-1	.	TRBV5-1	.	TGCGCCAGCAGCTTCGAGGGGAGCACTGAAGCTTTCTTT	CASSFEGSTEAFF
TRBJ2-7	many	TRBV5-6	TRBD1	TGTGCCAGCAGCTACCCAGGGGGAGAAGGCTACGAGCAGTACTTC	CASSYPGGEGYEQYF
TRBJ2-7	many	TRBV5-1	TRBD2	TGCGCCAGCAGCTTTGGGATGAGCGGGGTCTCCTACGAGCAGTACTTC	CASSFGMSGVSYEQYF
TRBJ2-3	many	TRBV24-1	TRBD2	TGTGCCACCAGTGACACATACCTAGCGGGAGGGCCGGAAGATACGCAGTATTTT	CATSDTYLAGGPEDTQYF
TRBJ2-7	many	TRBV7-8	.	TGTGCCAGCAGGCAGACCAGGGCATCCTACGAGCAGTACTTC	CASRQTRASYEQYF
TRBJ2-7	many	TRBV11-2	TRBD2	TGTGCCAGCAGCTACGCCCCTAGCGGGAGGGCCGACGAGCAGTACTTC	CASSYAPSGRADEQYF
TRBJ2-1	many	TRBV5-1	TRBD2	TGCGCCAGCAGCTGGGAGGGAGCGAGCTCCTACAATGAGCAGTTCTTC	CASSWEGASSYNEQFF
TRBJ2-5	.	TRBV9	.	TGTGCCAGCAGCGTAGGATTTAGCAGGGAGACCCAGTACTTC	CASSVGFSRETQYF
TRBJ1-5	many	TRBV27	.	TGTGCCAGCAGTTTCAAGGGACTTTTTAGCAATCAGCCCCAGCATTTT	CASSFKGLFSNQPQHF
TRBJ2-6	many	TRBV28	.	TGTGCCAGCCGTACTGAGACTGGGGCCAACGTCCTGACTTTC	CASRTETGANVLTF
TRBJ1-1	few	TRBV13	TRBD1	TGTGCCAGCAGCCCCCCGACAGGGGGCCTGAACACTGAAGCTTTCTTT	CASSPPTGGLNTEAFF
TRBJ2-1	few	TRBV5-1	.	TGCGCCAGCAGCTTGAGGGGGTACAATGAGCAGTTCTTC	CASSLRGYNEQFF
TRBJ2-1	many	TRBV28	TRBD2	TGTGCCAGCATTGGGGGAGGGCCCTACAATGAGCAGTTCTTC	CASIGGGPYNEQFF
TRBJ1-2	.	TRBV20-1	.	TGCAGTGCTAGAGGGACAGAGGTTGCTAACTATGGCTACACCTTC	CSARGTEVANYGYTF
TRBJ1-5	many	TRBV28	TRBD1	TGTGCCAGCAGTCAATACGAGCACAGGGGTTGGGGGCCCCAGCATTTT	CASSQYEHRGWGPQHF
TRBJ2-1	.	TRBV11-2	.	TGTGCCAGCAGCTTAGTCATGGGGTCCCAAGAGACCCAGGCCTTC	CASSLVMGSQETQAF
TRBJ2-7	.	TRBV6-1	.	TGTGCCAGCAGTGACATGAGGAGTGTATTCAGGAGAAGCTCCTACGAGCAGTACTTC	CASSDMRSVFRRSSYEQYF
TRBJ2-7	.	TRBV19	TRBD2	TGTGCCAGTAGCTTGAGACTAGCGGGAGTACGGGCGGAAGAGCAGTACTTC	CASSLRLAGVRAEEQYF
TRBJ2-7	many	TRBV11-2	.	TGTGCCAGCAGTCAGGGGTCAGGGATCTACGAGCAGTACTTC	CASSQGSGIYEQYF
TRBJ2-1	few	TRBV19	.	TGTGCCAGTACCCGCCGGGGGAGGACCTACAATGAGCAGTTCTTC	CASTRRGRTYNEQFF
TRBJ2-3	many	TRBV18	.	TGTGCCAGCTCACCCCAGCGATCCACAGATACGCAGTATTTT	CASSPQRSTDTQYF
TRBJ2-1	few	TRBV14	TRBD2	TGCGCCAGCAGCCAAGAGCGGGGGGCTTCGAACAATGAGCAGTTCTTC	CASSQERGASNNEQFF
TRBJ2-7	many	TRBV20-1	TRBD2	TGCAGTGCTAGAGGTCTCTCGGGCGGGAGCTCCTACGAGCAGTACTTC	CSARGLSGGSSYEQYF
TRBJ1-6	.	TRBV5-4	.	TGTGCCAGCAGCTCGAAAGGGGGTTCCTACTCACCCCTCCACTTT	CASSSKGGSYSPLHF
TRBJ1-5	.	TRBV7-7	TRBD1	TGTGCCAGCAGCGGGACGACAAAGCTCCAGGGGGCCCAGCATTTT	CASSGTTKLQGAQHF
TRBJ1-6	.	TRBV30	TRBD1	TGTGCCTGGAGTGCGGGGACAGGGGTAAATTCACCCCTCCACTTT	CAWSAGTGVNSPLHF
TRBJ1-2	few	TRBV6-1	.	TGTGCCAGTCAGGCCCCTAACTATGGCTACACCTTC	CASQAPNYGYTF
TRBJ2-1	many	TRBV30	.	TGTGCCTGGAGTGGCTACAATGAGCAGTTCTTC	CAWSGYNEQFF
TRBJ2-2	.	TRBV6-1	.	TGTGCCAGCATAAAGGGCTACGGGTACACCGGGGAGCTGTTTTTT	CASIKGYGYTGELFF
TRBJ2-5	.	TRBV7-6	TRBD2	TGTGCCAGCAGCTCTAGCGGGAATTCGGAGACCCAGTACTTC	CASSSSGNSETQYF
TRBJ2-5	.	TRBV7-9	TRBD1	TGTGCCAGCAGCCCGATCGGGACAGGGGTTCAGACCCAGTACTTC	CASSPIGTGVQTQYF
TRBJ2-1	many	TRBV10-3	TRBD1	TGTGCCATCAGTGAGGGGGACAGGGGGTCTGGCGATGAGCAGTTCTTC	CAISEGDRGSGDEQFF
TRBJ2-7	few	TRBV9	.	TGTGCCAGCAGCCCTTCGGGGGGCGCGGGCCACGAGCAGTACTTC	CASSPSGGAGHEQYF
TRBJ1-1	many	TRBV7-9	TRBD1	TGTGCCAGCAGTGCCAGGGGGTTGAACACTGAAGCTTTCTTT	CASSARGLNTEAFF
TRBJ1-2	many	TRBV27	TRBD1	TGTGCCAGCAGTCTCCCTCAGGGGGCGGATACCTATGGCTACACCTTC	CASSLPQGADTYGYTF
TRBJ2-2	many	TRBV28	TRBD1	TGTGCCAGCAGTCCCACGGACAGGCCGGCCGGGGAGCTGTTTTTT	CASSPTDRPAGELFF
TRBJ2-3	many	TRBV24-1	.	TGTGCCACCAGTGATTTGCAGAGCACAGATACGCAGTATTTT	CATSDLQSTDTQYF